What follows are 32 T cell receptor beta chains derived from one specimen sequenced in a study of blood T cell repertoires in COVID-19. Assay: immunoSEQ multiplex PCR; the TCRdb copy retains only in-frame clones and omits some. The data show under 300,000 clones, around 86% seen once. The source material was PBMCs or T cells enriched from blood (not recorded which). The receptors stem from a woman between 45 and 60 years old who had recovered from COVID-19.

As DNA, the CDR3 is TGCGCCAGCAGCCAAACGGGGCCCAGGGGGAAAGAGACCCAGTACTTC. Protein product: CASSQTGPRGKETQYF. The V call is TRBV4-1, the J call TRBJ2-5, with TRBD1 matching over 7 bases. Per germline, CDR1 MGHRA and CDR2 YSYEKL. The CDR3 totals 16 residues. The ends lost 2 bases at V and 3 bases at J; junction bases unmatched: 9.

This chain uses TRBV4-2 with TRBJ1-1; the D gene is possibly TRBD1 (5 bases). Per the germline V gene, CDR1 is LGHNA and CDR2 is YNFKEQ. Deletions cut 3 bases from V and 11 bases from J, with 13 bases between. This CDR3 region has 12 residues. The CDR3 is CASSQTPRGAFF. In nucleotides, the CDR3 is TGTGCCAGCAGCCAGACGCCCCGGGGGGCTTTCTTT.

This chain uses TRBV2 with TRBJ2-3, with D unclear. Trimming removed 5 bases at V and 0 bases at J, with 12 bases between. The CDR3 contains 15 residues. The germline CDR1 and CDR2 sequences are SNHLY and FYNNEI. CDR3 in amino acids: CASSNGFGSTDTQYF. The CDR3 DNA reads TGTGCCAGCAGTAACGGATTCGGGAGCACAGATACGCAGTATTTT.

The CDR3 DNA is TGTGCCAGCAGCCCGAGACAGGAATCGAGAGAAAAACTGTTTTTT. It specifies CASSPRQESREKLFF. The chain joins TRBV7-9 to TRBJ1-4; perhaps TRBD1 as D (6 bases). V was cut by 5 bases and J by 8 bases, with 18 bases left in between. CDR1 and CDR2 (germline): SEHNR, FQNEAQ (reference sequence). The CDR3 spans 15 residues.

CDR3 nucleotide sequence: TGCGCCAGCAGATCGACAGGTTTGAACACTGAAGCTTTCTTT. It yields the protein CASRSTGLNTEAFF. This chain joins TRBV10-1 and TRBJ1-1, with a weak D call TRBD1 (6 bases). The germline V gene encodes CDR1 WNHNN and CDR2 SYGVQD (reference sequence). The CDR3 extends over 14 amino acids. Trimming cost V 6 bases and J 0 bases, with 11 bases left between them.

The chain links TRBV5-1 to TRBJ2-2, with TRBD1 as a possible D gene (6 bases). The length of the CDR3 is 15 residues. Trimming left V 5 bases short and J 7 bases short, with 18 bases between. Germline CDR1 is SGHRS and CDR2 is YFSETQ. The CDR3 spells CASSGDGGLNGELFF. Written as DNA, the CDR3 is TGCGCCAGCAGTGGTGATGGGGGCCTTAACGGGGAGCTGTTTTTT.

This chain connects TRBV15 to TRBJ2-7; 7 positions match TRBD2. The germline gives CDR1 LNHNV, CDR2 YYDKDF (reference sequence). This CDR3 spans 16 amino acids. The V segment lost 0 bases and the J segment 5 bases; nucleotides outside the gene matches: 10. The CDR3 loop reads CATSRDFAGVRNEQYF. For the CDR3, the DNA is TGTGCCACCAGCAGAGATTTTGCGGGAGTTAGGAACGAGCAGTACTTC.

The V gene is TRBV3-1 (or the pseudogene TRBV3-2), the J gene TRBJ2-1, with 10 bases matching TRBD2. This CDR3 comprises 16 residues. Germline CDR1 is LGHDT and CDR2 is YNNKEL (reference sequence). The V gene end was trimmed by 6 bases and the J gene end by 5 bases; junction bases not matched to a gene: 10. In DNA form, the CDR3 reads TGTGCCAGCAGACTAGCGGGAAGCGCTGGCGACAATGAGCAGTTCTTC. Its translation is CASRLAGSAGDNEQFF.

The CDR3: CASSDWRENEQFF. DNA for the CDR3: TGTGCCAGCAGTGATTGGCGGGAGAATGAGCAGTTCTTC. This rearrangement joins TRBV2 to TRBJ2-1; TRBD2 agrees at 7 bases. V trimming: 3 bases; J trimming: 7 bases; junction bases outside the gene matches: 3. CDR3 size: 13 residues. Germline loops: CDR1 SNHLY, CDR2 FYNNEI.

The chain links TRBV25-1 to TRBJ1-4; 7 nucleotides agree with TRBD1. J lost 0 bases, V lost 3 bases, and 7 bases had no gene match. Germline values: CDR1 MGHDK, CDR2 SYGVNS. This CDR3 region has 17 residues. The DNA for the CDR3 is TGTGCCAGCAGTGATGATAAGGGGACAGCAACTAATGAAAAACTGTTTTTT. It specifies CASSDDKGTATNEKLFF.

V gene TRBV2 combines with J gene TRBJ2-2, with D hard to call. Per germline, CDR1 SNHLY and CDR2 FYNNEI. The V gene lost 5 bases and the J gene lost 6 bases, with 16 bases spanning the gap. The CDR3 loop spans 15 amino acids. The CDR3 bases are TGTGCCAGCAGTCCTATTCACGTAGCATCCGGGGAGCTGTTTTTT. Translation gives CASSPIHVASGELFF.

V gene TRBV5-4 combines with J gene TRBJ1-6; D gene ambiguous. Germline V CDR1 and CDR2: SGHNT, YYREEE (reference sequence). Trimming took off 1 base at V and 9 bases at J, with 11 bases between the two ends. There are 14 residues in the CDR3. The CDR3 coding sequence is TGTGCCAGCAGCTTGACTTACCCTGCTTCACCCCTCCACTTT. This translates into CASSLTYPASPLHF.

The chain has TRBV27 and TRBJ2-6; the match to TRBD2 covers 8 bases. CDR1 is MNHEY, CDR2 SMNVEV, per germline (reference sequence). The trim removed 4 bases at V and 11 bases at J, leaving 7 bases unmatched. CDR3 length: 14 residues. In DNA, the CDR3 is TGTGCCAGCAGTTCACCGGGACTAGGGGACGTCCTGACTTTC. As protein: CASSSPGLGDVLTF.

The table lists this clone with a few counts. This sequence joins TRBV30 and TRBJ2-2; maybe TRBD2 (5 bases). The CDR3 length is 12 residues. The V gene lost 4 bases and the J gene lost 7 bases, with 10 bases spanning the gap. CDR1 is GTSNPN and CDR2 is SVGIG in the germline V gene (reference sequence). CDR3 DNA: TGTGCCTGGAATACTAGGCACGGGGAGCTGTTTTTT. This encodes CAWNTRHGELFF. The full variable domain, its missing parts supplied by reference TRBV30 and TRBJ2-2, is SQTIHQWPATLVQPVGSPLSLECTVEGTSNPNLYWYRQAAGRGLQLLFYSVGIGQISSEVPQNLSASRPQDRQFILSSKKLLLSDSGFYLCAWNTRHGELFFGEGSRLTVL.

The chain couples TRBV27 to TRBJ2-7; 9 bases agree with TRBD1. The V gene's germline CDR1 is MNHEY and CDR2 SMNVEV (reference sequence). The ends lost 3 bases at V and 3 bases at J; junction bases unmatched: 6. This CDR3 spans 15 amino acids. The CDR3, as DNA: TGTGCCAGCAGTTTCACCGGGACAGGGCACTACGAGCAGTACTTC. Residues: CASSFTGTGHYEQYF.

The chain employs TRBV4-1 and TRBJ1-5, with no clear D. Germline CDR1 and CDR2: MGHRA and YSYEKL. Trimming took off 4 bases at V and 4 bases at J, with 11 bases between the two ends. This CDR3 has 14 residues. CDR3 loop: CASSPTTNNQPQHF. The CDR3 DNA sequence: TGCGCCAGCAGCCCGACGACAAATAATCAGCCCCAGCATTTT.

The chain is built from TRBV3-1 (or the pseudogene TRBV3-2) and TRBJ2-7, with 12 bases fitting TRBD2. The CDR3 spans 15 residues. Per germline, CDR1 LGHDT and CDR2 YNNKEL (reference sequence). The J segment lost 3 bases and the V segment lost 4 bases, leaving 4 bases of the junction unmatched. The CDR3 loop reads CASSRRGLAGYEQYF. The CDR3 bases are TGTGCCAGCAGCCGGAGGGGACTAGCGGGCTACGAGCAGTACTTC.

V and J are TRBV7-9 and TRBJ2-5; D is perhaps TRBD2 (6 bases). The CDR3 covers 15 residues. Germline lookup yields CDR1 SEHNR and CDR2 FQNEAQ (reference sequence). The V end was cut by 5 bases, the J end by 5 bases, with 18 bases between. Written as DNA, the CDR3 is TGTGCCAGCAGCCCTATCTCCGGGGCGGGGGAGACCCAGTACTTC. Protein product: CASSPISGAGETQYF. Supplemented by reference TRBV7-9 and TRBJ2-5, the full variable domain reads DTGVSQNPRHKITKRGQNVTFRCDPISEHNRLYWYRQTLGQGPEFLTYFQNEAQLEKSRLLSDRFSAERPKGSFSTLEIQRTEQGDSAMYLCASSPISGAGETQYFGPGTRLLVL.

V gene TRBV2 combines with J gene TRBJ2-1, with 11 bases identical to TRBD2. Trimming at V came to 5 bases and at J to 3 bases, leaving 3 bases not matched to a gene. The CDR3 is 15 amino acids. Germline CDR1 reads SNHLY; CDR2 reads FYNNEI. CDR3 protein: CASSPLAGVYNEQFF. In DNA, the CDR3 is TGTGCCAGCAGTCCACTAGCGGGAGTCTACAATGAGCAGTTCTTC.

This rearrangement joins TRBV6-5 to TRBJ1-5; TRBD1 agrees at 7 bases. Trimming removed 6 bases from V and 6 bases from J; junction bases left unmatched: 5. CDR3 length: 13 amino acids. CDR1 is MNHEY, CDR2 SVGAGI, per germline. Written as DNA, the CDR3 is TGTGCCAGCAGCCTACAGGGGAGTCAGCCCCAGCATTTT. It encodes CASSLQGSQPQHF.

V usage is TRBV5-6 and J usage is TRBJ2-7; D is perhaps TRBD2 (5 bases). The CDR3 spans 14 residues. Germline values: CDR1 SGHDT, CDR2 YYEEEE. V was pared by 4 bases and J by 4 bases, with 15 bases between. The CDR3 loop reads CASSQEDLKYEQYF. CDR3 DNA: TGTGCCAGCAGCCAAGAGGACTTGAAATACGAGCAGTACTTC.

V usage is TRBV15 and J usage is TRBJ1-1, with D unclear. The CDR3 has 14 amino acids. Trimming shortened V by 0 bases and J by 6 bases, and 11 bases separated the two germline ends. Germline V gene sequence: CDR1 LNHNV, CDR2 YYDKDF (reference sequence). The CDR3 loop is CATSRDWTHPEAFF. Here the CDR3 DNA reads TGTGCCACCAGCAGAGATTGGACTCATCCTGAAGCTTTCTTT.

This chain uses TRBV3-1 (or the pseudogene TRBV3-2) with TRBJ2-1; TRBD2 matches at 10 bases. This CDR3 spans 14 amino acids. Germline CDR1 is LGHDT and CDR2 is YNNKEL (reference sequence). V trimming: 1 base; J trimming: 10 bases; junction bases outside the gene matches: 4. The CDR3 sequence is CASSQGVTSGEQFF. In DNA, the CDR3 is TGTGCCAGCAGCCAAGGAGTGACTAGCGGGGAGCAGTTCTTC.

The V and J genes are TRBV11-2 and TRBJ2-2; 7 positions match TRBD2. The CDR3 consists of 18 residues. Germline CDR1 is SGHAT and CDR2 is FQNNGV. Trimming removed 1 base from V and 1 base from J; junction bases left unmatched: 9. CDR3 sequence (DNA): TGTGCCAGCAGCTTAGGAGGGGCGGGAGTAGTGAACACCGGGGAGCTGTTTTTT. This codes for CASSLGGAGVVNTGELFF.

The chain recombines TRBV28 with TRBJ1-5; D is undetermined. In germline, CDR1 is MDHEN, CDR2 SYDVKM. The CDR3 loop spans 14 amino acids. Deletions cut 11 bases from V and 2 bases from J, with 16 bases between. In nucleotides, the CDR3 is TGTGCCGGGCGGGGAATAGGCGGCAATCAGCCCCAGCATTTT. Its translation: CAGRGIGGNQPQHF.

This clone turned up a few times. This chain links TRBV6-5 with TRBJ2-7; a possible D gene is TRBD2 (5 bases). Trimming removed 0 bases from V and 2 bases from J, with 11 bases in between. Germline CDR1 and CDR2: MNHEY and SVGAGI. The CDR3 extends over 15 amino acids. This chain's CDR3 is CASSYSGRGTYEQYF. CDR3 coding DNA: TGTGCCAGCAGTTACTCGGGCCGGGGAACCTACGAGCAGTACTTC.

The J gene is TRBJ2-3, the V gene TRBV7-2; a possible D gene is TRBD1 (5 bases). Trimming left V 5 bases short and J 0 bases short, with 12 bases between. CDR3 length: 15 amino acids. Germline assignment: CDR1 SGHTA and CDR2 FQGNSA. The CDR3 is CASSQSPGSTDTQYF. The CDR3 DNA sequence: TGTGCCAGCAGCCAATCACCAGGGAGCACAGATACGCAGTATTTT.

The chain is built from TRBV5-1 and TRBJ1-3; 9 nucleotides agree with TRBD1. J gave up 4 bases and V 0 bases, and 2 bases lay outside the gene matches. This CDR3 comprises 15 residues. CDR1 is SGHRS and CDR2 is YFSETQ in the germline V gene. CDR3 protein: CASSLEGTGGNTIYF. For the CDR3, the DNA is TGCGCCAGCAGCTTGGAAGGGACAGGGGGAAACACCATATATTTT.

V and J are TRBV10-3 and TRBJ2-1; D unclear. The length of the CDR3 is 14 residues. With 3 bases removed from V and 1 base from J, the gap between germline ends came to 7 bases. CDR1 ENHRY and CDR2 SYGVKD come from the germline V gene. CDR3 nucleotide sequence: TGTGCCATCAGTGACAGTAAATCCTACAATGAGCAGTTCTTC. It yields the protein CAISDSKSYNEQFF.

With respect to this clone: Just one base apart from a much larger clone, this may be a read error. This chain connects TRBV2 to TRBJ2-7, with 7 positions matching TRBD1. V lost 6 bases and J lost 2; bases outside the gene matches: 7. This CDR3 has 14 amino acids. The germline V gene encodes CDR1 SNHLY and CDR2 FYNNEI. The CDR3 reads CASRHRDSPYEQYF. The CDR3 DNA is TGTGCCAGCAGACACCGGGACAGCCCCTACGAGCAGTACTTC.

This chain uses TRBV18 with TRBJ2-1; 13 bases are a match to TRBD2. The CDR3 runs to 14 residues. Germline V gene sequence: CDR1 KGHSH, CDR2 LQKENI. The V and J ends lost 3 bases and 9 bases, in that order; junction bases with no gene match: 2. The CDR3 DNA reads as TGTGCCAGCTCACCGACTAGCGGGAGGATTGAGCAGTTCTTC. It encodes CASSPTSGRIEQFF.

V and J are TRBV6-6 and TRBJ2-1; 7 bases fit TRBD2. Trimming removed 5 bases from V and 5 bases from J; junction bases left unmatched: 6. This CDR3 is 14 amino acids long. Germline loops: CDR1 MNHNY, CDR2 SVGAGI (reference sequence). CDR3: CASSTGTINNEQFF. CDR3 coding DNA: TGTGCCAGCAGTACCGGGACTATTAACAATGAGCAGTTCTTC.